A single sample is the source of the 7 T cell receptor beta chains below, sequenced in a study of blood T cell repertoires in COVID-19. Here immunoSEQ multiplex PCR was the method, and the copy in TCRdb shows in-frame clones only, minus some. The sample holds approximately 270,000 clones, almost 90% seen once. The material sequenced was peripheral blood. These receptors were obtained from a man aged 80 or over with acute or convalescent COVID-19.

The genes are TRBV2 and TRBJ2-5; D might be TRBD2 (5 bases). The CDR3 sequence is 13 residues long. Trimming took off 2 bases at V and 5 bases at J, with 9 bases between the two ends. Germline V CDR1 and CDR2: SNHLY, FYNNEI. CDR3 residues: CASSERQRETQYF. The CDR3 DNA is TGTGCCAGCAGTGAACGGCAGCGGGAGACCCAGTACTTC.

The chain couples TRBV6-5 to TRBJ1-1, with 7 bases matching TRBD1. There are 15 residues in the CDR3. Per the germline V gene, CDR1 is MNHEY and CDR2 is SVGAGI. Trimming at V came to 5 bases and at J to 6 bases, leaving 12 bases not matched to a gene. The DNA of the CDR3 is TGTGCCAGCAGTACCGACAGGGCTGGCGTGGCTGAAGCTTTCTTT. Translation gives CASSTDRAGVAEAFF.

The J gene is TRBJ2-5, the V gene TRBV5-4; TRBD2 aligns across 7 bases. The CDR3 spans 15 residues. V shed 4 bases, J shed 2 bases, and the junction held 8 bases outside the gene matches. Germline V gene lookup returns CDR1 SGHNT and CDR2 YYREEE (reference sequence). Here the CDR3 reads CASSRGLPGQETQYF. CDR3 in DNA: TGTGCCAGCAGCCGGGGACTACCCGGACAAGAGACCCAGTACTTC. The full variable domain, rest sourced from reference TRBV5-4 and TRBJ2-5, is ETGVTQSPTHLIKTRGQQVTLRCSSQSGHNTVSWYQQALGQGPQFIFQYYREEENGRGNFPPRFSGLQFPNYSSELNVNALELDDSALYLCASSRGLPGQETQYFGPGTRLLVL.

The chain recombines TRBV24-1 with TRBJ1-4; D gene uncertain. Between the trimmed V and J ends, which lost 3 bases and 8 bases, there was a span of 15 bases. The CDR3 runs 15 residues. Germline-derived CDR1 and CDR2 are KGHDR and SFDVKD. In nucleotides, the CDR3 is TGTGCCACCAGTGATCCGACTGAGGGTGGGGAAAAACTGTTTTTT. This encodes CATSDPTEGGEKLFF.

The chain is built from TRBV5-1 and TRBJ2-7; 7 bases line up with TRBD1. Germline loops: CDR1 SGHRS, CDR2 YFSETQ. J lost 0 bases, V lost 4 bases, and 13 bases had no gene match. The length of the CDR3 is 17 residues. DNA of the CDR3: TGCGCCAGCAGCCGTACGGCGGGTGGGACAGTCTCCTACGAGCAGTACTTC. This sequence encodes CASSRTAGGTVSYEQYF.

This rearrangement joins TRBV5-6 to TRBJ2-5; tentatively, D is TRBD1 (5 bases). The V gene's germline CDR1 is SGHDT and CDR2 YYEEEE. The germline V and J ends were trimmed by 4 bases and 2 bases, with 24 bases remaining between them. This CDR3 is 18 amino acids long. The CDR3 DNA reads TGTGCCAGCAGCCCGGATTTAGTCAGTATCTCAGGGCAAGAGACCCAGTACTTC. Translating it yields CASSPDLVSISGQETQYF.

This clone was recorded a few times. J is TRBJ2-7 and V is TRBV29-1, with 8 positions matching TRBD1. Germline V lookup: CDR1 SQVTM, CDR2 ANQGSEA. With V trimmed by 8 bases and J by 2 bases, 8 bases remained unmatched. The CDR3 runs 13 residues. CDR3: CSSGDRFPYEQYF. The CDR3 DNA reads as TGCAGCTCCGGGGACAGGTTTCCCTACGAGCAGTACTTC.